Each of the 18 T cell receptor beta chains below was sequenced from the same sample in a study of shared clonotypes between healthy human individuals. Sequencing was performed with immunoSEQ multiplex PCR; in TCRdb, only in-frame clones are kept and a portion is missing. The data hold approximately 2,300,000 clones, with 85% to 95% observed a single time. What was sequenced was naive CD4+ T cells from PBMCs. Described subset: CD45RA+ positively selected. Receptors originate from a man between 18 and 35 years old in good health. Some clones in this sample may be carry-over from other donors' samples.

J is TRBJ2-6 and V is TRBV19; D is tentatively TRBD1 or TRBD2 (5 bases each). CDR3 length: 15 amino acids. Trimming took 3 bases from V and 2 from J, leaving 8 bases between them. Germline V gives CDR1 LNHDA, CDR2 SQIVND (reference sequence). Here the CDR3 DNA reads TGTGCCAGTAGTATGGTGGGGGCTGGGGCCAACGTCCTGACTTTC. Amino acids: CASSMVGAGANVLTF.

The CDR3 here is CASSSRTSGRGDTQYF. The CDR3, as DNA: TGTGCCAGCAGCTCGCGGACTAGCGGGAGGGGGGATACGCAGTATTTT. The chain has TRBV5-4 and TRBJ2-3, with 15 bases lining up with TRBD2. Germline loops: CDR1 SGHNT, CDR2 YYREEE (reference sequence). Trimming took 3 bases from V and 6 from J; bases not matched to a gene: 5. This CDR3 contains 16 residues.

This chain uses TRBV7-6 with TRBJ2-1; 7 bases align to TRBD2. The CDR3 contains 15 residues. The V segment lost 5 bases and the J segment 3 bases; nucleotides outside the gene matches: 7. In germline, CDR1 is SGHVS, CDR2 FNYEAQ. CDR3 region: CASSPSGVNYNEQFF. The CDR3 coding sequence is TGTGCCAGCAGCCCCAGCGGGGTTAACTACAATGAGCAGTTCTTC. The whole variable domain, remainder taken from reference TRBV7-6 and TRBJ2-1, is GAGVSQSPRYKVTKRGQDVALRCDPISGHVSLYWYRQALGQGPEFLTYFNYEAQQDKSGLPNDRFSAERPEGSISTLTIQRTEQRDSAMYRCASSPSGVNYNEQFFGPGTRLTVL.

The rearrangement joins TRBV7-9 to TRBJ2-7, with unresolved D. The CDR3 is 11 amino acids. Germline assignment: CDR1 SEHNR and CDR2 FQNEAQ (reference sequence). Trimming took 5 bases from V and 2 from J, leaving 4 bases between them. CDR3 nucleotides: TGTGCCAGCAGCGTGGCCTACGAGCAGTACTTC. Protein product: CASSVAYEQYF.

The chain uses TRBV6-6 and TRBJ2-7, with D possibly being TRBD1 (5 bases). From germline, CDR1 is MNHNY and CDR2 SVGAGI (reference sequence). This CDR3 region has 15 residues. V dropped 6 bases and J dropped 1 base, with 16 bases sitting between them. CDR3 protein: CASSATNQGSYEQYF. For the CDR3, the DNA is TGTGCCAGCAGCGCAACTAACCAGGGTTCCTACGAGCAGTACTTC.

The chain employs TRBV4-1 and TRBJ2-5, with D possibly TRBD1 on 6 matching bases. This CDR3 spans 17 amino acids. CDR1 MGHRA and CDR2 YSYEKL come from the germline V gene. Between the trimmed V and J ends, which lost 2 bases and 7 bases, there was a span of 23 bases. CDR3 nucleotides: TGCGCCAGCAGCCAATCCCCGCTTACCGGGACAAGAGGGACCCAGTACTTC. This sequence encodes CASSQSPLTGTRGTQYF.

A note on this clone: Additional DNA sequences in this sample encode the identical CDR3. The chain carries TRBV18 and TRBJ1-1; 7 bases map to TRBD1. V was clipped by 3 bases and J by 3 bases; unmatched bases: 4. The length of the CDR3 is 14 residues. Germline CDR1 KGHSH, CDR2 LQKENI. The CDR3 bases are TGTGCCAGCTCACCCCTCACAGGGGACACTGAAGCTTTCTTT. Protein sequence: CASSPLTGDTEAFF.

The V gene is TRBV7-2, the J gene TRBJ1-1; no clear D. Trimming removed 0 bases at V and 4 bases at J, with 12 bases between. Germline-derived CDR1 and CDR2 are SGHTA and FQGNSA. The CDR3 is 15 residues long. Written as DNA, the CDR3 is TGTGCCAGCAGCTTAGCGTTCGACTCCAGCACTGAAGCTTTCTTT. Translating it yields CASSLAFDSSTEAFF.

On this clone itself: Germline and junction disagree at one end, which may indicate a read error. This rearrangement joins TRBV30 to TRBJ2-1; TRBD2 is a possible D gene (5 bases). Germline CDR1 is GTSNPN and CDR2 is SVGIG (reference sequence). CDR3 length: 12 residues. The CDR3 sequence: CAWSVSGNERFF. The CDR3 DNA follows: TGTGCCTGGAGTGTATCGGGGAATGAGCGGTTCTTC.

The V gene is TRBV5-1, the J gene TRBJ1-1; no definite D call. Trimming took 0 bases from V and 5 from J, leaving 8 bases between them. The germline gives CDR1 SGHRS, CDR2 YFSETQ. CDR3 length: 13 residues. Here the CDR3 reads CASSLGGKTEAFF. Written as DNA, the CDR3 is TGCGCCAGCAGCTTGGGTGGGAAAACTGAAGCTTTCTTT.

This rearrangement joins TRBV7-8 to TRBJ1-3; D is unresolved. The V gene lost 1 base and the J gene lost 0 bases, with 4 bases spanning the gap. Germline CDR1 SGHVS, CDR2 FQNEAQ. CDR3 size: 14 residues. The CDR3 spells CASSLDISGNTIYF. The CDR3 nucleotides read TGTGCCAGCAGCTTAGACATCTCTGGAAACACCATATATTTT.

CDR3 in amino acids: CASSLYPPGSYEQYF. The CDR3 nucleotides are TGTGCCAGCAGTTTATACCCCCCCGGATCCTACGAGCAGTACTTC. This chain connects TRBV28 to TRBJ2-5; D call uncertain. The J call is uncertain, as TRBJ2-7 better fits the DNA end. The length of the CDR3 is 15 residues. Germline CDR1 MDHEN, CDR2 SYDVKM.

The chain couples TRBV7-2 to TRBJ2-1, with D possibly being TRBD1 (5 bases). The CDR3 covers 14 residues. Germline lookup yields CDR1 SGHTA and CDR2 FQGNSA. V was clipped by 2 bases and J by 4 bases, with 9 bases between them. As DNA, the CDR3 is TGTGCCAGCAGCTTATCTAGACAGTACAATGAGCAGTTCTTC. Protein sequence: CASSLSRQYNEQFF.

CDR3 amino acids: CASSRKNGRVGTDTQYF. The DNA for the CDR3 is TGCGCCAGCAGCCGTAAAAATGGCAGGGTGGGCACAGATACGCAGTATTTT. The gene calls are TRBV4-1 and TRBJ2-3; TRBD1 might be the D (5 bases). Germline CDR1 MGHRA, CDR2 YSYEKL. Trimming took 4 bases from V and 1 from J, leaving 18 bases between them. This CDR3 is 17 amino acids long.

J is TRBJ2-2 and V is TRBV30, with a weak D call TRBD1 (5 bases). The germline V gene encodes CDR1 GTSNPN and CDR2 SVGIG (reference sequence). The V gene lost 6 bases and the J gene lost 7 bases, with 18 bases spanning the gap. The CDR3 consists of 14 residues. The CDR3 nucleotides read TGTGCCTGTAGTCACAACAGGCGCGGCGGGGAGCTGTTTTTT. Translating gives CACSHNRRGGELFF.

V and J are TRBV28 and TRBJ2-1; a weak D match, TRBD1 (5 bases). Trimming took 6 bases from V and 4 from J, leaving 10 bases between them. The CDR3 has 13 residues. Germline CDR1 is MDHEN and CDR2 is SYDVKM. The CDR3 DNA sequence: TGTGCCAGCAGGCCCGACAGATACAATGAGCAGTTCTTC. Encoded protein: CASRPDRYNEQFF.

V and J are TRBV7-2 and TRBJ2-2; D could derive from TRBD1 or TRBD2 (5 bases each). The CDR3 covers 17 residues. Germline-derived CDR1 and CDR2 are SGHTA and FQGNSA. V lost 3 bases and J lost 1, with 15 bases in between. In nucleotides, the CDR3 is TGTGCCAGCAGCTTGCCACGGGACGTTCAGAACACCGGGGAGCTGTTTTTT. Translated, it gives CASSLPRDVQNTGELFF.

This chain connects TRBV28 to TRBJ2-2; TRBD2 aligns across 7 bases. Trimming removed 6 bases from V and 0 bases from J; junction bases left unmatched: 1. There are 14 residues in the CDR3. Per the germline V gene, CDR1 is MDHEN and CDR2 is SYDVKM. The CDR3: CASRAGTNTGELFF. Here the CDR3 DNA reads TGTGCCAGCAGAGCGGGGACGAACACCGGGGAGCTGTTTTTT.